This TCR beta chain was captured by sequencing in a study of T cell repertoires in cytomegalovirus infection. Looking at the study overall: Used in the study were CMV epitopes, some recently identified and HLA-C-restricted, others well-studied and HLA-B-restricted. Study results and caveats: Carriage of CMV together with the relevant HLA was identifiable through cumulative public TCR beta family frequency.

As regards this clonotype: What it binds is not known.

TCRdb redid the calling of the reads with MiXCR, one entry per CDR3 protein. The sample consists of about 570,000 distinct CDR3 sequences, 40% of them appearing once. CDR3 length: 14 amino acids. The ends lost 1 base at V and 7 bases at J; junction bases unmatched: 3. CDR1 and CDR2 from the germline V gene are DFQATT and SNEGSKA (reference sequence). The chain uses TRBV20-1 and TRBJ1-6; TRBD1 agrees at 8 bases. This receptor was identified in a human donor in good health (CMV status not recorded). Some clones in this sample may be carry-over from other donors' samples. The source was cultured PBMCs, collected from culture after CMV antigen stimulation. CDR3 bases: TGCAGTGCTAGAGGGGACAGGCTGAATTCACCCCTCCACTTT. It is translated as CSARGDRLNSPLHF.